This T cell receptor (beta chain) was profiled in a study of beta chain features in type 1 diabetes. Findings and caveats of the study: Sampled from patients, naive, central memory and Treg TCRB repertoires appeared more similar than those sampled from healthy donors. With patients and controls alike, PCR might favor shorter templates to an equal degree.

Reverse transcription of all isolated RNA meant that expressed TCRB transcripts were sequenced. The table came from immunoSEQ multiplex PCR; TCRdb's copy has only in-frame clones and leaves some out. The data hold 900,000 or so clones, with about a sixth observed a single time. The CDR3 loop spans 17 amino acids. Trimming removed 5 bases from V and 1 base from J; junction bases left unmatched: 7. Germline V gives CDR1 SEHNR, CDR2 FQNEAQ (reference sequence). On this clone: Its target is unknown.

V is TRBV7-9 and J is TRBJ2-5, with 13 bases identical to TRBD2. The sequenced sample was naive CD4+ T cells from blood. The sequence derives from a woman aged 18-35 years in good health. The DNA of the CDR3 is TGTGCCAGCAGCGTTGGGACTAGCGGGGATTTCCAAGAGACCCAGTACTTC. It encodes CASSVGTSGDFQETQYF.